This TCR beta chain was sequenced during a study of T cell responses to AZD1222 COVID-19 vaccine. Findings and limits, study-wide: The study reported that nearly half of spike-specific TCRs target unmutated variant regions. Clonal diversity was possibly underestimated, and white British individuals and females predominated among donors. Dominant at 160-218 and 743-854, vaccine-associated CD4 TCRs also spanned spike.

Germline CDR1 reads SNHLY; CDR2 reads FYNNEI. This CDR3 region has 13 residues. V lost 6 bases to trimming and J lost 2 bases, with 10 bases between them. Clones were sequenced by immunoSEQ multiplex PCR, and TCRdb holds only the in-frame ones, with some missing. The table shows tens of thousands of clones, with nearly 90% occurring only once. In the case of this clone: Its target is not known.

This chain links TRBV2 with TRBJ1-2, with TRBD1 as a possible D gene (6 bases). The sequence was obtained from an adult who received the AZD1222 COVID-19 vaccine. The material was peripheral blood, obtained 28 days after the second AZD1222 dose. The CDR3 DNA reads as TGTGCCAGCAGGACGGACAGCAACTATGGCTACACCTTC. Protein sequence: CASRTDSNYGYTF. The full variable domain, with the rest looked up from reference TRBV2 and TRBJ1-2, is EPEVTQTPSHQVTQMGQEVILRCVPISNHLYFYWYRQILGQKVEFLVSFYNNEISEKSEIFDDQFSVERPDGSNFTLKIRSTKLEDSAMYFCASRTDSNYGYTFGSGTRLTVV.